One and the same sample provided the 14 T cell receptor beta chains below, sequenced in a study of shared clonotypes between healthy human individuals. Clones were read by immunoSEQ multiplex PCR, and TCRdb kept only the in-frame ones, dropping some. The data show some 2,100,000 clones, with 90% to 97% seen just once and approximately 0.13% held by the top ten. Sequencing used naive CD4+ T cells sorted from blood. Subset defined: CD45RA+ positively selected. These receptors all come from a man aged 18 to 29 in good health.

The chain links TRBV27 to TRBJ1-5; the D gene is possibly TRBD1 (5 bases). Between the trimmed V and J ends, which lost 5 bases and 2 bases, there was a span of 13 bases. Germline-derived CDR1 and CDR2 are MNHEY and SMNVEV (reference sequence). The CDR3 spans 15 residues. Here the CDR3 reads CASSTQGIGNQPQHF. The DNA for the CDR3 is TGTGCCAGCAGTACCCAGGGTATCGGCAATCAGCCCCAGCATTTT.

This sequence joins TRBV19 and TRBJ2-3; 9 bases agree with TRBD1. The CDR3 runs 15 residues. After removal of 7 bases from V and 3 bases from J, the junction contained 8 bases not matched to a gene. CDR1 is LNHDA and CDR2 is SQIVND in the germline V gene (reference sequence). The CDR3 DNA sequence: TGTGCCAGTACCCCGACCGGGACAGGGACAGATACGCAGTATTTT. Translated, it gives CASTPTGTGTDTQYF.

This clone was seen only a few times. Other DNA sequences within the sample encode an identical CDR3. The V gene is TRBV30, the J gene TRBJ1-3; D is possibly TRBD1 (5 bases). The V gene's germline CDR1 is GTSNPN and CDR2 SVGIG (reference sequence). Trimming pared 0 bases from V and 0 bases from J, leaving 9 bases between. CDR3 length: 15 residues. CDR3 residues: CAWSVRRGSGNTIYF. The CDR3 DNA reads as TGTGCCTGGAGTGTACGGAGGGGCTCTGGAAACACCATATATTTT.

The J gene is TRBJ1-2, the V gene TRBV11-2, with 12 nucleotides matching TRBD1. Trimming removed 4 bases from V and 7 bases from J; junction bases left unmatched: 4. Germline V gives CDR1 SGHAT, CDR2 FQNNGV. The CDR3 consists of 14 residues. The CDR3 is CASSSRDRGPGYTF. CDR3 nucleotide sequence: TGTGCCAGCAGCTCTAGGGACAGGGGGCCTGGCTACACCTTC.

The chain uses TRBV27 and TRBJ2-5, with 11 nucleotides matching TRBD2. V shed 5 bases and J 5 bases; nucleotides not matched to a gene: 7. The CDR3 loop spans 15 amino acids. Germline V gives CDR1 MNHEY, CDR2 SMNVEV (reference sequence). The CDR3 here is CASSPRLAGLETQYF. The CDR3 nucleotides are TGTGCCAGCAGTCCCCGACTAGCGGGGTTGGAGACCCAGTACTTC.

Notes on this clone: The same CDR3 also results from other DNA sequences found in this sample. The V gene is TRBV5-1, the J gene TRBJ2-1, with D perhaps TRBD1 or TRBD2 (5 bases each). The CDR3 extends over 15 amino acids. CDR1 and CDR2 from the germline V gene are SGHRS and YFSETQ. Trimming shortened V by 4 bases and J by 0 bases, and 11 bases separated the two germline ends. The CDR3 DNA is TGCGCCAGCAGCCGGGGCGACAGCTCCTACAATGAGCAGTTCTTC. This translates into CASSRGDSSYNEQFF.

About this clone itself: Other nucleotide sequences in the sample specify the same CDR3. The chain joins TRBV18 to TRBJ2-7; D unclear. CDR3 length equals 11 residues. Per the germline V gene, CDR1 is KGHSH and CDR2 is LQKENI. V was cut by 6 bases and J by 3 bases, with 6 bases left in between. The CDR3: CASSPDYEQYF. CDR3 in DNA: TGTGCCAGCTCCCCCGACTACGAGCAGTACTTC.

CDR3 bases: TGTGCCACGGGAGGACTAGCGGGAGTGTATGAGCAGTTCTTC. This translates into CATGGLAGVYEQFF. This chain joins TRBV25-1 and TRBJ2-1; 13 nucleotides agree with TRBD2. From germline, CDR1 is MGHDK and CDR2 SYGVNS. The junction had 8 bases not matched to a gene; V was cut back by 10 bases and J by 8 bases. This CDR3 has 14 residues.

As DNA, the CDR3 is TGTGCCAGCAGCTTAGCTGGCGGGACAGGCCGTGAGCAGTTCTTC. It codes for CASSLAGGTGREQFF. The V and J genes are TRBV7-6 and TRBJ2-1, with 8 bases that match TRBD1. Per the germline V gene, CDR1 is SGHVS and CDR2 is FNYEAQ. There are 15 residues in the CDR3. The V segment lost 0 bases and the J segment 9 bases; nucleotides outside the gene matches: 7.

As regards this clone: One base away lies a much larger clone, so this may be a sequencing read error. The chain is built from TRBV6-1 and TRBJ2-7; no clear D gene. The CDR3 runs 11 residues. The germline V and J ends were trimmed by 7 bases and 0 bases, with 4 bases remaining between them. CDR1 and CDR2 (germline): MNHNS, SASEGT. The CDR3 DNA follows: TGTGCCAGCACCCTCTCCTACGAGCAGTACTTC. It encodes CASTLSYEQYF.

Only one count was recorded for this clone. V gene TRBV4-1 combines with J gene TRBJ1-6; 9 bases map to TRBD1. CDR3 size: 17 residues. Unmatched junction bases numbered 4, after V lost 2 bases and J lost 2 bases. From germline, CDR1 is MGHRA and CDR2 YSYEKL. The CDR3, as DNA: TGCGCCAGCAGCCAATCGACAGGGGGAACCTATAATTCACCCCTCCACTTT. Its translation: CASSQSTGGTYNSPLHF.

This chain connects TRBV2 to TRBJ1-2; 9 positions match TRBD1. The V gene's germline CDR1 is SNHLY and CDR2 FYNNEI. The CDR3 contains 15 residues. V was pared by 7 bases and J by 4 bases, with 10 bases of the junction left unmatched. The CDR3 spells CASISGTGIRYGYTF. The CDR3 DNA is TGTGCCAGCATTTCCGGGACAGGGATTCGCTATGGCTACACCTTC.

The chain carries TRBV21-1 and TRBJ2-7; the DNA was not compared with TRBD1, the D call given in the table. TRBV21-1 is classified as a pseudogene. The CDR3 covers 17 residues. CDR3 sequence reads: CASSKVIRDRMPYEQYF. In DNA, the CDR3 is TGTGCCAGCAGCAAAGTGATCAGGGACAGGATGCCCTACGAGCAGTACTTC.

The chain joins TRBV7-9 to TRBJ2-7; TRBD2 matches 7 bases. V trimming: 0 bases; J trimming: 5 bases; junction bases outside the gene matches: 10. The CDR3 covers 16 residues. Germline lookup yields CDR1 SEHNR and CDR2 FQNEAQ (reference sequence). CDR3 in amino acids: CASSLALAGAGDEQYF. CDR3 in DNA: TGTGCCAGCAGCTTAGCCCTAGCCGGGGCGGGGGACGAGCAGTACTTC. Full variable domain (missing parts from reference TRBV7-9 and TRBJ2-7): DTGVSQNPRHKITKRGQNVTFRCDPISEHNRLYWYRQTLGQGPEFLTYFQNEAQLEKSRLLSDRFSAERPKGSFSTLEIQRTEQGDSAMYLCASSLALAGAGDEQYFGPGTRLTVT.